The clone carrying this T cell receptor (beta chain) was recorded a few times. Its antigen is not identified. The source of the sample is a study of Ad26.COV2.S vaccination and SARS-CoV-2 variants. Study conclusions and caveats: Whether participants received vaccine or placebo, their non-spike TCR breadth was similar.

The CDR3 is 12 residues long. Germline CDR1 is MNHNY and CDR2 is SVGAGI (reference sequence). V was pared by 8 bases and J by 8 bases, with 15 bases between. The repertoire was sequenced with immunoSEQ multiplex PCR; TCRdb's copy has only in-frame clones and lacks some. In the table there are under 150,000 clones, just over 85% of which are singletons. This clonotype was sampled from a human donor who had recovered from COVID-19. This rearrangement joins TRBV6-6 to TRBJ1-1, with D tentatively TRBD1 (6 bases). The sequencing used peripheral blood, collected after recovery from COVID-19. CDR3 loop: CASGKGGYEAFF. As DNA, the CDR3 is TGTGCCAGCGGAAAGGGGGGGTACGAAGCTTTCTTT.